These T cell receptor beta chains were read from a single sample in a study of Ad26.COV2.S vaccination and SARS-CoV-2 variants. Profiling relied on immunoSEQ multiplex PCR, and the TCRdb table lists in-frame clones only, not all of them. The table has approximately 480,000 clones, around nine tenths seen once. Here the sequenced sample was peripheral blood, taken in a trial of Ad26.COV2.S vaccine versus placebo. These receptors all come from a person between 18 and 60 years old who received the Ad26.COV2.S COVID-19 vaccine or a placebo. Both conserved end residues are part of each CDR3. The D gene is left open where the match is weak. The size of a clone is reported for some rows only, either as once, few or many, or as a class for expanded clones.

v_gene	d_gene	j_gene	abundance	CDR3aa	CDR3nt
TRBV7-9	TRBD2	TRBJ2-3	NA	CASSLAVAGLTDTQYF	TGTGCCAGCAGCTTAGCCGTAGCGGGATTGACAGATACGCAGTATTTT
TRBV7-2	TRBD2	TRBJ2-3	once	CASSLDASGGDTQYF	TGTGCCAGCAGCTTAGACGCTAGCGGGGGAGATACGCAGTATTTT
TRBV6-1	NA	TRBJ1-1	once	CASSEGGFTEAFF	TGTGCCAGCAGTGAGGGAGGGTTCACTGAAGCTTTCTTT
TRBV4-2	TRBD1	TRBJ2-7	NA	CASSQGAGGAGYEQYF	TGTGCCAGCAGCCAAGGGGCAGGGGGCGCTGGTTACGAGCAGTACTTC
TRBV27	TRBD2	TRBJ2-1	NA	CASSGGLAARYNEQFF	TGTGCCAGCAGCGGGGGACTAGCGGCCCGCTACAATGAGCAGTTCTTC
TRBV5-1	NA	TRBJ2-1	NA	CASSSGIEQFF	TGCGCCAGCAGCTCTGGGATTGAGCAGTTCTTC
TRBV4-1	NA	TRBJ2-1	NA	CASSQGSLRFF	TGCGCCAGCAGCCAAGGGAGCTTACGGTTCTTC
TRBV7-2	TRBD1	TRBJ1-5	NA	CASSLVDRGDQPQHF	TGTGCCAGCAGCTTAGTGGACAGGGGGGATCAGCCCCAGCATTTT
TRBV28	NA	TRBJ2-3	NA	CASSLLGASTDTQYF	TGTGCCAGCAGTTTGCTAGGGGCCAGCACAGATACGCAGTATTTT
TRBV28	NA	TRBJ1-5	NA	CASSFGNQPQHF	TGTGCCAGCAGTTTTGGGAATCAGCCCCAGCATTTT
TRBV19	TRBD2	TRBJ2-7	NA	CASSLTSRFHEQYF	TGTGCCAGTAGTCTGACTAGCCGGTTCCACGAGCAGTACTTC
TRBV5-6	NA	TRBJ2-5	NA	CASSVRQETQYF	TGTGCCAGCAGCGTTCGGCAAGAGACCCAGTACTTC
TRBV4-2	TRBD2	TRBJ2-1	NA	CASSQDVGLAGGRGFF	TGTGCCAGCAGCCAAGATGTGGGACTAGCGGGAGGTCGGGGGTTCTTC
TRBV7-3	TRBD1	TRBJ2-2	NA	CASSLGTDTGELFF	TGTGCCAGCAGCTTAGGGACAGATACCGGGGAGCTGTTTTTT
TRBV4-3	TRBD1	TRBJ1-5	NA	CASSQDLDRGIGNQPQHF	TGCGCCAGCAGCCAAGATTTAGACAGGGGAATTGGCAATCAGCCCCAGCATTTT
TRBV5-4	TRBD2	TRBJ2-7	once	CASSLGTLAGRYEQYF	TGTGCCAGCAGCTTAGGGACCCTAGCGGGTCGGTACGAGCAGTACTTC
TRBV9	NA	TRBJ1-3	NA	CASSPPPGNTIYF	TGTGCCAGCAGCCCCCCGCCTGGAAACACCATATATTTT
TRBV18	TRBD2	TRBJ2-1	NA	CASSPRLADSYNEQFF	TGTGCCAGCTCACCGCGACTAGCGGACTCCTACAATGAGCAGTTCTTC
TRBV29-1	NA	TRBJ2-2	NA	CSVRVGGGTGELFF	TGCAGCGTTAGGGTGGGAGGCGGCACCGGGGAGCTGTTTTTT
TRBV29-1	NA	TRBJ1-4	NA	CSVEEEKLFF	TGCAGCGTTGAGGAGGAAAAACTGTTTTTT
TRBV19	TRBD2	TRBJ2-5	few	CAGSPPGLGEETQYF	TGTGCCGGGAGCCCACCGGGACTAGGGGAAGAGACCCAGTACTTC
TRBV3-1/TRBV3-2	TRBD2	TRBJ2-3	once	CASRASGRGTDTQYF	TGTGCCAGCAGGGCGAGCGGGAGGGGCACAGATACGCAGTATTTT
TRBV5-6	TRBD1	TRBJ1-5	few	CASSYRDRVNQPQHF	TGTGCCAGCAGCTACCGGGACAGGGTTAATCAGCCCCAGCATTTT
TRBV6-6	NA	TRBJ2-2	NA	CASSYGTAYTGELFF	TGTGCCAGCAGTTACGGGACCGCTTACACCGGGGAGCTGTTTTTT
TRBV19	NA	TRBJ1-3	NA	CASNTAGNTIYF	TGTGCCAGTAATACAGCTGGAAACACCATATATTTT
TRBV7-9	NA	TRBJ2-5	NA	CASSSLGRAEETQYF	TGTGCCAGCAGCTCTCTAGGCAGGGCTGAAGAGACCCAGTACTTC
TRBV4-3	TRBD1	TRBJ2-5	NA	CASSQTGTGGPATQYF	TGCGCCAGCAGCCAGACAGGGACAGGGGGCCCGGCGACCCAGTACTTC
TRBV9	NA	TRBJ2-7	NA	CASSVGPQGNNEQYF	TGTGCCAGCAGCGTAGGACCTCAGGGGAACAACGAGCAGTACTTC
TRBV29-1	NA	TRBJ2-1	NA	CSLRSSYNEQFF	TGCAGCCTACGGAGCTCTTACAATGAGCAGTTCTTC
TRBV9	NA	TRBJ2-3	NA	CASSVSASRDTQYF	TGTGCCAGCAGCGTATCGGCTAGCAGGGATACGCAGTATTTT
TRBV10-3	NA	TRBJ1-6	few	CAIRADSDNSPLHF	TGTGCCATCAGGGCGGACAGCGATAATTCACCCCTCCACTTT
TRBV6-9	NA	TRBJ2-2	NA	CASSYSAATASSGELFF	TGTGCCAGCAGTTATTCCGCGGCAACAGCCTCTTCCGGGGAGCTGTTTTTT
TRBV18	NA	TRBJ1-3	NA	CASSPPDRPGNTIYF	TGTGCCAGCTCACCACCGGACCGGCCTGGAAACACCATATATTTT
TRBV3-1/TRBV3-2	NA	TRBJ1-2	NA	CASRPTGTVAYGYTF	TGTGCCAGCAGACCGACGGGGACGGTGGCCTATGGCTACACCTTC
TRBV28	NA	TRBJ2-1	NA	CASSSVDRLQFF	TGTGCCAGCAGTTCAGTAGACAGGTTGCAGTTCTTC
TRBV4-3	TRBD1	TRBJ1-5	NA	CASSQEWDRNQPQHF	TGCGCCAGCAGCCAAGAATGGGACAGGAATCAGCCCCAGCATTTT
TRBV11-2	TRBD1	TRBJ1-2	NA	CASSFGQGYGYTF	TGTGCCAGCAGCTTTGGACAGGGTTATGGCTACACCTTC
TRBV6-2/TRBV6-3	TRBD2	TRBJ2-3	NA	CASSYGGRATDTQYF	TGTGCCAGCAGTTACGGTGGGAGGGCCACAGATACGCAGTATTTT
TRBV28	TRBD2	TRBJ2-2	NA	CASLRTSGSIGELFF	TGTGCCAGCCTCAGGACTAGCGGGAGTATCGGGGAGCTGTTTTTT
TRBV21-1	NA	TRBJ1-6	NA	CASSKIGRGSYNSPLHF	TGTGCCAGCAGCAAAATCGGCAGGGGGTCGTATAATTCACCCCTCCACTTT
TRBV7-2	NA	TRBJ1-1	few	CASSSRGQTKAFF	TGTGCCAGCAGCTCTAGAGGACAGACCAAAGCTTTCTTT
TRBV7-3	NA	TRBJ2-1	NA	CASSPLVGNEQFF	TGTGCCAGCAGCCCCCTGGTGGGCAATGAGCAGTTCTTC
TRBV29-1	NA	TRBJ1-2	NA	CSVLTPRASGYTF	TGCAGCGTCCTGACACCCCGAGCTTCGGGCTACACCTTC
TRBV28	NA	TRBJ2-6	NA	CASSISGAGANVLTF	TGTGCCAGCAGTATCTCGGGGGCCGGGGCCAACGTCCTGACTTTC
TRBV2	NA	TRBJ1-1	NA	CASATGMNTEAFF	TGTGCCAGCGCCACGGGAATGAACACTGAAGCTTTCTTT
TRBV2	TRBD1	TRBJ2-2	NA	CASSRDSLNTGELFF	TGTGCCAGCTCCCGGGACAGCTTGAACACCGGGGAGCTGTTTTTT
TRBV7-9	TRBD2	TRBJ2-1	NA	CASSRPTGLLNEQFF	TGTGCCAGCAGCCGGCCCACGGGACTACTCAATGAGCAGTTCTTC
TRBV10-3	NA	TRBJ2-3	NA	CAIKAEAPGVTDTQYF	TGTGCCATCAAGGCGGAGGCCCCGGGAGTCACAGATACGCAGTATTTT
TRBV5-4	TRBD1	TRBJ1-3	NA	CASSLDQGVRGNTIYF	TGTGCCAGCAGCTTGGACCAGGGGGTGCGTGGAAACACCATATATTTT
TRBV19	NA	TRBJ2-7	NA	CASSIVFSQAEQYF	TGTGCCAGTAGTATAGTATTTTCACAGGCCGAGCAGTACTTC
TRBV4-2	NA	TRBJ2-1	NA	CASSPPFGDEQFF	TGTGCCAGCAGCCCCCCTTTTGGCGACGAGCAGTTCTTC
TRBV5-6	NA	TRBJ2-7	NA	CASSLGRKTASYEQYF	TGTGCCAGCAGCTTGGGCAGAAAAACCGCCTCCTACGAGCAGTACTTC
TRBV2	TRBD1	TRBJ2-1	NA	CASSETGQGYNEQFF	TGTGCCAGCAGTGAAACTGGACAGGGGTATAATGAGCAGTTCTTC
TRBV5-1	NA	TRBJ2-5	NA	CASSLGTSETQYF	TGCGCCAGCAGCTTAGGGACTTCGGAGACCCAGTACTTC
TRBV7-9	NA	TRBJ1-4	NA	CASSERGLGEKLFF	TGTGCCAGCTCCGAAAGGGGGTTGGGTGAAAAACTGTTTTTT